The 9 T cell receptor beta chains presented below share a single source sample, sequenced in a study of regulatory T cells in long-lasting Graves disease. Arm-PCR of CDR3 regions with iRepertoire HTBI primers generated TCR beta libraries. TCRdb recomputed calls from the multiplex PCR reads with MiXCR, one row per CDR3 protein. The sample consists of approximately 560,000 distinct CDR3 sequences, roughly 16% of them appearing once. Time point defined: newly diagnosed GD, antithyroid drugs for less than 3 months. PBMC-derived RNA was used for the TCR library. This sample was shared with a second study, whose subject was T cells in Graves' hyperthyroidism and ophthalmopathy.

The source material was peripheral blood mononuclear cells (PBMCs), sampled at new diagnosis, from a patient treated with antithyroid drugs. The receptors come from a man aged 18-30 years with Graves disease.

The chain combines TRBV19 with TRBJ1-5, with 7 bases lining up with TRBD1. The CDR3 is 15 residues long. Per the germline V gene, CDR1 is LNHDA and CDR2 is SQIVND (reference sequence). The trim removed 8 bases at V and 1 base at J, leaving 8 bases unmatched. The CDR3 DNA follows: TGTGCCAGTGTTAGCCAGGGGGAGAGCAATCAGCCCCAGCATTTT. This codes for CASVSQGESNQPQHF.

The chain combines TRBV20-1 with TRBJ2-2; the match to TRBD1 covers 7 bases. Trimming took 6 bases from V and 1 from J; bases not matched to a gene: 8. The CDR3 is made up of 15 amino acids. The germline V gene has CDR1 DFQATT and CDR2 SNEGSKA (reference sequence). CDR3 residues: CSAPDRVGNTGELFF. DNA for the CDR3: TGCAGTGCACCTGACAGGGTCGGGAACACCGGGGAGCTGTTTTTT.

This chain links TRBV2 with TRBJ2-3, with D unclear. This CDR3 spans 13 amino acids. The germline CDR1 and CDR2 sequences are SNHLY and FYNNEI. The V end was cut by 3 bases, the J end by 7 bases, with 11 bases between. The CDR3 DNA sequence: TGTGCCAGCAGTGAGCGCAGGTGGTATACGCAGTATTTT. Protein: CASSERRWYTQYF.

This clonotype was found many times. This chain connects TRBV12-3 or TRBV12-4 to TRBJ1-2; possibly TRBD1 for D (5 bases). Deletions cut 5 bases from V and 3 bases from J, with 16 bases between. The CDR3 is 15 residues long. CDR3 sequence reads: CASSLLPQGDYGYTF. The CDR3 DNA is TGTGCCAGCAGTCTCCTGCCCCAGGGAGACTATGGCTACACCTTC.

This rearrangement joins TRBV19 to TRBJ2-7; 12 bases map to TRBD2. V shed 2 bases and J 2 bases; nucleotides not matched to a gene: 1. Germline V gene data show CDR1 as LNHDA and CDR2 as SQIVND (reference sequence). This CDR3 has 15 amino acids. The CDR3 DNA sequence: TGTGCCAGTAGTATAACTAGCGGGAGGCCCTACGAGCAGTACTTC. This sequence encodes CASSITSGRPYEQYF.

V gene TRBV24-1 combines with J gene TRBJ2-7; D is possibly TRBD2 (5 bases). Per the germline V gene, CDR1 is KGHDR and CDR2 is SFDVKD. The V gene lost 0 bases and the J gene lost 7 bases, with 6 bases spanning the gap. The CDR3 contains 12 residues. CDR3: CATSDLSGEQYF. The DNA for the CDR3 is TGTGCCACCAGTGATTTGTCGGGGGAGCAGTACTTC.

The V gene is TRBV7-3, the J gene TRBJ2-1; D unresolved. The end of the DNA fits TRBJ2-5 better, so the J call may be wrong. Germline-derived CDR1 and CDR2 are SGHTA and FQGTGA. This CDR3 contains 13 residues. The CDR3 protein is CASSLHDQETQYF. CDR3 nucleotides: TGTGCCAGCAGCTTACATGACCAAGAGACCCAGTACTTC.

This clonotype was seen at least ten times. The chain recombines TRBV20-1 with TRBJ2-7; tentatively, D is TRBD2 (5 bases). V lost 3 bases to trimming and J lost 5 bases, with 17 bases between them. Per the germline V gene, CDR1 is DFQATT and CDR2 is SNEGSKA (reference sequence). The CDR3 contains 14 residues. CDR3 nucleotide sequence: TGCAGTGCTAGGGAGGACGGGAAGGCGCACGAGCAGTACTTC. Translating gives CSAREDGKAHEQYF.

This clonotype turned up a few times. The chain employs TRBV19 and TRBJ2-3, with a tentative D call TRBD2 (6 bases). The V gene lost 5 bases and the J gene lost 4 bases, with 13 bases spanning the gap. CDR3 length: 14 amino acids. Germline CDR1 reads LNHDA; CDR2 reads SQIVND (reference sequence). CDR3 DNA sequence: TGTGCCAGTAGTCCCCTAGGAGGGCCAGATACGCAGTATTTT. This gives the protein CASSPLGGPDTQYF.